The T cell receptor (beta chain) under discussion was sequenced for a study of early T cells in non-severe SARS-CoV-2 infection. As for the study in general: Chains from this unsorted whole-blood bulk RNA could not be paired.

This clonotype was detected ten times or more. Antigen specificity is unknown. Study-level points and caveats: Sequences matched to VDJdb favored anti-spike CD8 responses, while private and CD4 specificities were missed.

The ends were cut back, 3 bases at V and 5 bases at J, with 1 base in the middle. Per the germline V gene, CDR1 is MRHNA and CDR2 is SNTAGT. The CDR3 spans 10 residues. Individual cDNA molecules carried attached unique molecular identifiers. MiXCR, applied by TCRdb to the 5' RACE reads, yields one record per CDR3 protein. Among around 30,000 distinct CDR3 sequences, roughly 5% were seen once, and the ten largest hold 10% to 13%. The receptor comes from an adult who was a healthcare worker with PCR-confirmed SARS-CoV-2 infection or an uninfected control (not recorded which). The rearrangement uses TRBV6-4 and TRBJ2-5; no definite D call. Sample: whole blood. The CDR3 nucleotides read TGTGCCAGCAGTGAGGAGACCCAGTACTTC. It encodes CASSEETQYF.